This T cell receptor (beta chain) comes out of a study of CD8 T cells in Susac syndrome. Study-level findings and limits: The study recognized that its TCR sequencing and HLA analysis covered a relatively small number of individuals.

TCR beta was sequenced from blood CD8+ and CD4+ T cells. Both CD4+ and CD8+ T cells were negatively isolated, and TEMRA cells underwent FACS enrichment. A note on this clonotype: Its specificity is not known.

Random hexamers served to reverse transcribe roughly 0.5 to 1 ug RNA. The amplification used immunoSEQ multiplex PCR on TCR beta CDR3; it spanned 54 Vbeta and 13 Jbeta. TCRdb redid the calling of the immunoSEQ multiplex PCR reads with MiXCR, one entry per CDR3 protein. The table lists around 130,000 distinct CDR3 sequences, roughly 92% of them singletons. Sequencing input: CD4+ T cells from PBMCs. This clonotype was sampled from a human donor in good health.

CDR3 DNA sequence: TGTGCCAGCAGCCCGACAGGGGGTAGCTACGAGCAGTACTTC. Encoded protein: CASSPTGGSYEQYF. The chain has TRBV7-9 and TRBJ2-7; 9 bases match TRBD1. Germline-derived CDR1 and CDR2 are SEHNR and FQNEAQ (reference sequence). The ends lost 5 bases at V and 3 bases at J; junction bases unmatched: 5. This CDR3 spans 14 amino acids.